This T cell receptor (beta chain) was sequenced for a study of T-cell reconstitution after alpha-beta-depleted transplantation in children (dated by TCRdb to the mid-2010s). About the study as a whole: Using TCR repertoire profiling, the study quantitatively followed how T-cell immune reconstitution unfolded in children after TCRalphabeta/CD19-depleted allogeneic hematopoietic cell transplantation.

Library preparation was by PCR. Sequencing took place on an Illumina HiSeq 2500. Molecular barcoding was employed in the preparation of TCR libraries, with unique molecular identifiers being used to normalize TCRbeta repertoire quantification. The public reads were reanalyzed by TCRdb: fastp trimming at Q25, MiXCR alignment, in-frame beta chains only. Under each unique CDR3 protein, matching rows form one entry showing the most common genes and DNA. The sample has approximately 400,000 distinct CDR3 sequences on record, about a tenth of them singletons. 4.5% to 7% of the sample belongs to the ten largest clones. This clonotype was observed a handful of times. Its antigen remains unidentified. Per-base quality was not reported, and no clone a single base away is much larger than it. V is clipped by 0 bases and J by 2 bases, and the sequence between their germline boundaries is 15 bases long. CDR1 and CDR2, looked up from the germline V gene, are SGHRS and YFSETQ. Its CDR3 holds 17 amino acids, cysteine through phenylalanine. Only CDR3 DNA is held: 51 bases, read in frame from base 1.

This chain joins TRBV5-1 to TRBJ1-3; a weak D assignment points to TRBD1 (6 bases agree). The receptor's source is a human donor who donated a stem cell graft to a child with acute myeloid leukemia. The sample in question was PBMCs from the stem cell graft donor, obtained from the stem cell graft. The base sequence is TGCGCCAGCAGCTTGGGGTCATTCAGGACAGCTGGAAACACCATATATTTT. It translates to CASSLGSFRTAGNTIYF.